A single sample is the source of the 15 T cell receptor beta chains below, sequenced in a study of T cell responses to AZD1222 COVID-19 vaccine. The method was immunoSEQ multiplex PCR; TCRdb's version includes in-frame clones alone and lacks a portion of them. The data show around 150,000 clones, with 80% to 95% seen just once and roughly 2.2% held by the top ten. The sample consisted of peripheral blood, taken on day 0 of AZD1222 vaccination. The source of these receptors is an adult in good health.

The rearrangement joins TRBV21-1 to TRBJ1-5; the D call TRBD1 from the table was never checked on the DNA. TRBV21-1 corresponds to a pseudogene. This CDR3 spans 17 amino acids. CDR3 residues: CASTKPGHPTLGQPQHF. In nucleotides, the CDR3 is TGTGCCAGCACCAAACCGGGACACCCCACCCTGGGGCAGCCCCAGCATTTT.

This rearrangement joins TRBV6-5 to TRBJ1-4; D is undetermined. This CDR3 spans 15 amino acids. The germline V and J ends were trimmed by 5 bases and 3 bases, with 13 bases remaining between them. Per germline, CDR1 MNHEY and CDR2 SVGAGI. The DNA for the CDR3 is TGTGCCAGCAGTCCCGAACAAATGCCTAATGAAAAACTGTTTTTT. Its translation: CASSPEQMPNEKLFF.

The V call is TRBV2, the J call TRBJ1-5; 9 bases map to TRBD1. Unmatched junction bases numbered 6, after V lost 7 bases and J lost 2 bases. CDR3 size: 15 residues. Germline CDR1 reads SNHLY; CDR2 reads FYNNEI. The CDR3, as DNA: TGTGCCAGCATTAGGGACAGGGATCGCAATCAGCCCCAGCATTTT. Protein sequence: CASIRDRDRNQPQHF.

The count of this clone is one. The rearrangement uses TRBV9 and TRBJ2-2, with D maybe TRBD1 (5 bases). The CDR3 extends over 16 amino acids. V lost 0 bases and J lost 1, with 10 bases in between. Per the germline V gene, CDR1 is SGDLS and CDR2 is YYNGEE. Here the CDR3 DNA reads TGTGCCAGCAGCGTAGTTGGCAGGGAGAACACCGGGGAGCTGTTTTTT. Translating gives CASSVVGRENTGELFF.

The table lists this clone with a count of one. The V and J genes are TRBV4-1 and TRBJ2-5; 8 bases align to TRBD2. J gave up 5 bases and V 1 base, and 9 bases lay outside the gene matches. In germline, CDR1 is MGHRA, CDR2 YSYEKL. The CDR3 consists of 16 residues. The CDR3 DNA follows: TGCGCCAGCAGCCAAGTTGGTAGCGGGATTCAGGAGACCCAGTACTTC. Translated, it gives CASSQVGSGIQETQYF.

This clone was seen a handful of times. The chain uses TRBV2 and TRBJ1-2; D is undetermined. This CDR3 has 11 amino acids. V lost 1 base and J lost 7, with 4 bases in between. Germline V CDR1 and CDR2: SNHLY, FYNNEI. The CDR3 DNA follows: TGTGCCAGCAGTGAAGAAGTTGGCTACACCTTC. Translation: CASSEEVGYTF.

The J gene is TRBJ1-3, the V gene TRBV7-2; D might be TRBD1 (5 bases). CDR1 and CDR2 from the germline V gene are SGHTA and FQGNSA. This CDR3 contains 15 residues. V was trimmed by 5 bases and J by 0 bases, leaving 11 bases between them. The CDR3 sequence is CASSMGPSSGNTIYF. The CDR3 DNA sequence: TGTGCCAGCAGCATGGGACCGAGCTCTGGAAACACCATATATTTT.

V and J are TRBV4-1 and TRBJ1-1, with D possibly TRBD1 on 5 matching bases. Germline lookup yields CDR1 MGHRA and CDR2 YSYEKL. The CDR3 is 15 residues long. V was trimmed by 3 bases and J by 0 bases, leaving 11 bases between them. This CDR3 reads CASSQRGEVNTEAFF. In nucleotides, the CDR3 is TGCGCCAGCAGCCAGAGGGGAGAGGTGAACACTGAAGCTTTCTTT.

This chain uses TRBV27 with TRBJ1-4; tentatively, D is TRBD1 (6 bases). Germline V gene sequence: CDR1 MNHEY, CDR2 SMNVEV (reference sequence). Between the trimmed V and J ends, which lost 9 bases and 4 bases, there was a span of 18 bases. CDR3 length: 15 residues. CDR3 amino acids: CARLQHRENNEKLFF. The CDR3 nucleotides read TGTGCCAGACTACAACACAGGGAGAATAATGAAAAACTGTTTTTT.

The chain uses TRBV19 and TRBJ2-5, with D tentatively TRBD2 (6 bases). V lost 2 bases, J lost 1 base, and 11 bases lay in between. Germline V gives CDR1 LNHDA, CDR2 SQIVND (reference sequence). CDR3 length: 15 residues. The CDR3 DNA reads as TGTGCCAGTAGTATATTAGCGGAAACCCAAGAGACCCAGTACTTC. It specifies CASSILAETQETQYF.

The V and J genes are TRBV29-1 and TRBJ2-7; tentative D call: TRBD1 (5 bases). The CDR3 extends over 13 amino acids. Trimming took off 4 bases at V and 2 bases at J, with 12 bases between the two ends. Germline V lookup: CDR1 SQVTM, CDR2 ANQGSEA. The CDR3 protein is CSVGTGPTYEQYF. CDR3 nucleotide sequence: TGCAGCGTTGGTACAGGACCTACCTACGAGCAGTACTTC.

The chain couples TRBV28 to TRBJ2-5; D call uncertain. Germline V gene lookup returns CDR1 MDHEN and CDR2 SYDVKM. V dropped 3 bases and J dropped 4 bases, with 3 bases sitting between them. This CDR3 is 11 amino acids long. The CDR3 region is CASSFGETQYF. The CDR3, as DNA: TGTGCCAGCAGTTTTGGAGAGACCCAGTACTTC.

The J gene is TRBJ1-4, the V gene TRBV7-2; TRBD1 agrees at 12 bases. The V and J ends lost 1 base and 8 bases, in that order; junction bases with no gene match: 2. Germline V gene lookup returns CDR1 SGHTA and CDR2 FQGNSA. The CDR3 extends over 15 amino acids. CDR3 nucleotide sequence: TGTGCCAGCAGCTTAGGGGACAGGGGGCTGGAAAAACTGTTTTTT. Translating gives CASSLGDRGLEKLFF.

The chain carries TRBV21-1 and TRBJ2-3; the DNA was not used to check the table's D call, TRBD1. TRBV21-1 is a listed pseudogene. CDR3 length: 18 amino acids. CDR3 residues: CASSKHEGQGVSTDTQYF. DNA for the CDR3: TGTGCCAGCAGCAAACACGAAGGACAGGGGGTTAGCACAGATACGCAGTATTTT.

This chain's CDR3 is CASSHLRDRGREQYF. The CDR3 DNA reads TGCGCCAGCAGCCACCTCCGGGACAGGGGTCGCGAGCAGTACTTC. The chain carries TRBV4-1 and TRBJ2-7; 10 nucleotides agree with TRBD1. V shed 3 bases, J shed 6 bases, and the junction held 8 bases outside the gene matches. The CDR3 is 15 amino acids. CDR1 is MGHRA, CDR2 YSYEKL, per germline.